The 31 T cell receptor beta chains below all came from one sample that was sequenced in a study of CD8+ T cells in alopecia areata. Sequencing relied on a cDNA template that was reverse transcribed from extracted RNA. The protocol was immunoSEQ multiplex PCR, while the TCRdb copy is restricted to in-frame clones and leaves out a portion. The table lists about 98,000 clones, roughly two fifths of them singletons. Sequences were obtained from CD4+ T cells sorted from blood. The source of these receptors is a human donor with alopecia areata.

Concerning this clone itself: Other DNA sequences within the sample encode an identical CDR3. The chain joins TRBV15 to TRBJ2-7; D is unclear. CDR3 length equals 13 residues. V lost 3 bases and J lost 3, with 9 bases in between. The germline V gene has CDR1 LNHNV and CDR2 YYDKDF (reference sequence). The DNA for the CDR3 is TGTGCCACCAGCAGGGACCCGAGCTACGAGCAGTACTTC. It is translated as CATSRDPSYEQYF. The full variable domain, with the rest looked up from reference TRBV15 and TRBJ2-7, is DAMVIQNPRYQVTQFGKPVTLSCSQTLNHNVMYWYQQKSSQAPKLLFHYYDKDFNNEADTPDNFQSRRPNTSFCFLDIRSPGLGDTAMYLCATSRDPSYEQYFGPGTRLTVT.

The sample holds a few counts of this clone. The chain combines TRBV29-1 with TRBJ2-1; D gene ambiguous. The CDR3 sequence is 16 residues long. The V gene's germline CDR1 is SQVTM and CDR2 ANQGSEA. Trimming pared 3 bases from V and 2 bases from J, leaving 17 bases between. CDR3 sequence: CSVDIPPKPPYNEQFF. The CDR3 DNA sequence: TGCAGCGTTGATATTCCCCCCAAGCCCCCCTACAATGAGCAGTTCTTC.

A few counts support this clone. This rearrangement joins TRBV5-1 to TRBJ2-5; TRBD1 might be the D (5 bases). The CDR3 has 14 residues. Germline V CDR1 and CDR2: SGHRS, YFSETQ. The V gene lost 6 bases and the J gene lost 1 base, with 13 bases spanning the gap. CDR3 sequence (DNA): TGCGCCAGCACGGACACCGGAAGCCAAGAGACCCAGTACTTC. Residues: CASTDTGSQETQYF.

A note on this clone: A read error may produce the germline difference seen at one junction end. This chain connects TRBV30 to TRBJ2-5; the D is unclear. The CDR3 runs 11 residues. From germline, CDR1 is GTSNPN and CDR2 SVGIG (reference sequence). The CDR3 sequence is CAWSAQGTQYF. CDR3 sequence (DNA): TGTGCCTGGAGTGCGCAAGGGACCCAGTACTTC.

The CDR3 DNA reads as TGCAGCGTCCTAGACACAGGGGGCGGAGAGACCCAGTACTTC. This sequence encodes CSVLDTGGGETQYF. The V call is TRBV29-1, the J call TRBJ2-5; TRBD1 agrees at 9 bases. Germline CDR1 and CDR2: SQVTM and ANQGSEA. V shed 6 bases, J shed 4 bases, and the junction held 9 bases outside the gene matches. The CDR3 loop spans 14 amino acids.

J is TRBJ2-7 and V is TRBV7-9, with 8 bases matching TRBD1. CDR1 is SEHNR, CDR2 FQNEAQ, per germline (reference sequence). After removal of 4 bases from V and 1 base from J, the junction contained 3 bases not matched to a gene. There are 14 residues in the CDR3. CDR3 DNA sequence: TGTGCCAGCAGCTCGGACAGGGCGTCCTACGAGCAGTACTTC. Translated, it gives CASSSDRASYEQYF.

The J gene is TRBJ2-2, the V gene TRBV29-1, with D unresolved. The CDR3 sequence is 12 residues long. Looked up from germline, CDR1 is SQVTM and CDR2 is ANQGSEA. V was pared by 6 bases and J by 4 bases, with 9 bases between. The CDR3 spells CSVQEPTGELFF. As DNA, the CDR3 is TGCAGCGTCCAGGAACCCACCGGGGAGCTGTTTTTT.

The CDR3 nucleotides are TGTGCCAGCTCACCCTCCGGGGATTTGGCTGAAGCTTTCTTT. It codes for CASSPSGDLAEAFF. The chain recombines TRBV18 with TRBJ1-1, with D uncertain. Trimming took off 3 bases at V and 6 bases at J, with 14 bases between the two ends. CDR1 is KGHSH and CDR2 is LQKENI in the germline V gene. This CDR3 comprises 14 residues.

The sample holds a few counts of this clone. This rearrangement joins TRBV4-2 to TRBJ2-7; the match to TRBD2 covers 8 bases. Looked up from germline, CDR1 is LGHNA and CDR2 is YNFKEQ. The CDR3 consists of 17 residues. Trimming took 1 base from V and 0 from J; bases not matched to a gene: 8. This CDR3 is CASSQVHLAGASYEQYF. The CDR3 DNA reads as TGTGCCAGCAGCCAAGTTCATCTAGCGGGTGCCTCCTACGAGCAGTACTTC.

The CDR3 sequence: CSVAGTSDSEQYF. The CDR3 DNA sequence: TGCAGCGTCGCCGGGACTAGCGACAGCGAGCAGTACTTC. The chain is built from TRBV29-1 and TRBJ2-7, with 10 positions matching TRBD2. This CDR3 region has 13 residues. CDR1 and CDR2 from the germline V gene are SQVTM and ANQGSEA. J gave up 6 bases and V 6 bases, and 8 bases lay outside the gene matches.

CDR3 loop: CACTSGNNNEQFF. In DNA form, the CDR3 reads TGTGCCTGCACTAGCGGTAACAACAATGAGCAGTTCTTC. The chain couples TRBV30 to TRBJ2-1, with 8 bases aligning to TRBD2. The CDR3 has 13 amino acids. The germline V gene encodes CDR1 GTSNPN and CDR2 SVGIG (reference sequence). V dropped 6 bases and J dropped 5; count of bases not matched to a gene: 6.

The chain joins TRBV7-2 to TRBJ2-5; D is unclear. From germline, CDR1 is SGHTA and CDR2 FQGNSA. The CDR3 sequence is 13 residues long. Trimming removed 5 bases at V and 2 bases at J, with 9 bases between. This CDR3 is CASSTRGQETQYF. The CDR3 DNA reads TGTGCCAGCAGCACGCGAGGTCAAGAGACCCAGTACTTC.

The chain uses TRBV2 and TRBJ2-2; D may be TRBD2 (5 bases). Germline CDR1 is SNHLY and CDR2 is FYNNEI. This CDR3 is built from 14 residues. V was shortened by 7 bases and J by 5 bases, with 14 bases between the two germline ends. For the CDR3, the DNA is TGTGCCAGCACCCGCGGGTTACAGACCGGGGAGCTGTTTTTT. It codes for CASTRGLQTGELFF.

The chain employs TRBV29-1 and TRBJ2-1, with 13 bases matching TRBD2. This CDR3 spans 17 amino acids. V lost 0 bases, J lost 8 bases, and 10 bases stayed unmatched. Germline CDR1 SQVTM, CDR2 ANQGSEA. CDR3 in amino acids: CSVEDPQLAGGPDEQFF. For the CDR3, the DNA is TGCAGCGTTGAAGATCCGCAACTAGCGGGAGGGCCGGATGAGCAGTTCTTC.

This clone was seen a handful of times. V usage is TRBV29-1 and J usage is TRBJ2-7; 11 nucleotides agree with TRBD1. Germline loops: CDR1 SQVTM, CDR2 ANQGSEA. This CDR3 has 12 amino acids. V lost 4 bases and J lost 8; bases outside the gene matches: 4. The chain's CDR3 is CSVAGQGEKQYF. CDR3 coding DNA: TGCAGCGTTGCGGGACAGGGGGAAAAGCAGTACTTC.

This clone has a handful of counts. The genes are TRBV29-1 and TRBJ2-3, with D possibly TRBD1 on 5 matching bases. CDR3 length: 14 amino acids. CDR1 and CDR2 from the germline V gene are SQVTM and ANQGSEA. Trimming took 3 bases from V and 3 from J, leaving 13 bases between them. CDR3 coding DNA: TGCAGCGTTGACCGGCAGGGTTTGACAGATACGCAGTATTTT. Its protein product is CSVDRQGLTDTQYF.

Only a few counts were recorded for this clone. This chain connects TRBV29-1 to TRBJ1-1; no clear D. The CDR3 is 14 amino acids. Germline CDR1 is SQVTM and CDR2 is ANQGSEA. V lost 5 bases, J lost 2 bases, and 15 bases lay in between. DNA for the CDR3: TGCAGCGTTTCTCTTAGGGCCTCTAACACTGAAGCTTTCTTT. It yields the protein CSVSLRASNTEAFF.

This chain links TRBV10-3 with TRBJ2-7; TRBD1 is a possible D gene (5 bases). The CDR3 totals 15 residues. Deletions cut 10 bases from V and 5 bases from J, with 24 bases between. Germline values: CDR1 ENHRY, CDR2 SYGVKD. CDR3: CASSSSGNRQNEQYF. As DNA, the CDR3 is TGTGCCAGCAGCTCTTCAGGGAATCGGCAGAACGAGCAGTACTTC.

The rearrangement joins TRBV29-1 to TRBJ2-7; the match to TRBD1 covers 7 bases. Germline V gene data show CDR1 as SQVTM and CDR2 as ANQGSEA. V gave up 5 bases and J gave up 7 bases; unmatched junction bases: 5. There are 11 residues in the CDR3. For the CDR3, the DNA is TGCAGCGTTTCAACGGACAGGGAGCAGTACTTC. Protein sequence: CSVSTDREQYF.

The rearrangement links TRBV5-1 to TRBJ2-4; D is undetermined. Germline V gene data show CDR1 as SGHRS and CDR2 as YFSETQ. V was clipped by 3 bases and J by 5 bases, with 9 bases between them. The CDR3 sequence is 13 residues long. CDR3 sequence reads: CASSSTPENIQYF. CDR3 nucleotides: TGCGCCAGCAGCTCGACCCCCGAAAACATTCAGTACTTC. The whole variable domain, filled in from reference TRBV5-1 and TRBJ2-4, reads KAGVTQTPRYLIKTRGQQVTLSCSPISGHRSVSWYQQTPGQGLQFLFEYFSETQRNKGNFPGRFSGRQFSNSRSEMNVSTLELGDSALYLCASSSTPENIQYFGAGTRLSVL.

The CDR3 here is CASSLTSSGANVLTF. CDR3 DNA: TGTGCCAGCAGCTTAACTAGCTCTGGGGCCAACGTCCTGACTTTC. The chain links TRBV7-9 to TRBJ2-6; D perhaps matches TRBD2 (5 bases). The CDR3 loop spans 15 amino acids. V lost 2 bases and J 0 bases, leaving 5 bases between the germline ends. Germline V gene sequence: CDR1 SEHNR, CDR2 FQNEAQ (reference sequence).

The V gene is TRBV30, the J gene TRBJ1-2; D is unresolved. Trimming left V 1 base short and J 4 bases short, with 7 bases between. The CDR3 covers 12 residues. Germline V CDR1 and CDR2: GTSNPN, SVGIG (reference sequence). The CDR3 is CAWSGSRYGYTF. In DNA, the CDR3 is TGTGCCTGGAGTGGGTCCCGCTATGGCTACACCTTC.

This clone has just a few counts. The rearrangement uses TRBV29-1 and TRBJ1-1; D gene ambiguous. Germline values: CDR1 SQVTM, CDR2 ANQGSEA. The V end was cut by 3 bases, the J end by 0 bases, with 8 bases between. The CDR3 length is 13 residues. DNA for the CDR3: TGCAGCGTTGACAGGAGATTGAACACTGAAGCTTTCTTT. Amino acid sequence: CSVDRRLNTEAFF.

The chain recombines TRBV28 with TRBJ2-7, with a tentative D call TRBD2 (6 bases). This CDR3 is 13 amino acids long. Trimming cost V 8 bases and J 2 bases, with 13 bases left between them. Germline V gene data show CDR1 as MDHEN and CDR2 as SYDVKM. The CDR3, as DNA: TGTGCCAGCGTTGGGGGGACGGCCTACGAGCAGTACTTC. It is translated as CASVGGTAYEQYF.

Comment on this clone: The sample has other DNA sequences that encode this CDR3 too. The chain joins TRBV30 to TRBJ2-2; D could derive from TRBD1 or TRBD2 (5 bases each). The CDR3 has 13 residues. CDR1 and CDR2 from the germline V gene are GTSNPN and SVGIG (reference sequence). The V end lost 2 bases, the J end lost 3 bases, and 7 bases lay between the germline ends. CDR3 sequence: CAWSRGDTGELFF. The CDR3 nucleotides are TGTGCCTGGAGTCGAGGGGACACCGGGGAGCTGTTTTTT.

This clone has more than one count but fewer than ten. This chain joins TRBV4-1 and TRBJ1-6, with D tentatively TRBD1 (5 bases). The CDR3 contains 17 residues. Trimming pared 0 bases from V and 5 bases from J, leaving 14 bases between. Germline loops: CDR1 MGHRA, CDR2 YSYEKL. The CDR3, as DNA: TGCGCCAGCAGCCAAGAAAGGGGTAGGGGAGATAATTCACCCCTCCACTTT. Protein sequence: CASSQERGRGDNSPLHF.

The V call is TRBV4-1, the J call TRBJ1-5, with a weak D call TRBD1 (6 bases). Germline lookup yields CDR1 MGHRA and CDR2 YSYEKL. Trimming left V 1 base short and J 6 bases short, with 19 bases between. The CDR3 is 17 residues long. DNA of the CDR3: TGCGCCAGCAGCCAAGCCCCTCTTAGGGGGGCCGGTCAGCCCCAGCATTTT. Amino acid sequence: CASSQAPLRGAGQPQHF.

The rearrangement uses TRBV9 and TRBJ2-1; no definite D call. V lost 0 bases to trimming and J lost 5 bases, with 6 bases between them. Germline V gene sequence: CDR1 SGDLS, CDR2 YYNGEE. The CDR3 extends over 13 amino acids. CDR3 DNA sequence: TGTGCCAGCAGCGTAGTAGCAAACAATGAGCAGTTCTTC. Amino acids: CASSVVANNEQFF.

J is TRBJ2-3 and V is TRBV4-3; no definite D call. The ends were cut back, 6 bases at V and 3 bases at J, with 19 bases in the middle. In germline, CDR1 is LGHNA, CDR2 YSLEER. CDR3 length equals 16 residues. CDR3 nucleotide sequence: TGCGCCAGCAGTCAATTTCATGATTTGCCAACAGATACGCAGTATTTT. This codes for CASSQFHDLPTDTQYF.

V is TRBV28 and J is TRBJ2-2; D gene uncertain. V was trimmed by 3 bases and J by 6 bases, leaving 8 bases between them. In germline, CDR1 is MDHEN, CDR2 SYDVKM. This CDR3 spans 13 amino acids. Written as DNA, the CDR3 is TGTGCCAGCAGTTTGGCGTCTCCCGGGGAGCTGTTTTTT. Amino acid sequence: CASSLASPGELFF.

This chain's CDR3 is CASSQARDRAGETQYF. The DNA of the CDR3 is TGCGCCAGCAGCCAAGCCCGGGACAGGGCCGGGGAGACCCAGTACTTC. The rearrangement joins TRBV4-1 to TRBJ2-5, with TRBD1 identical over 9 bases. The ends lost 1 base at V and 5 bases at J; junction bases unmatched: 8. This CDR3 spans 16 amino acids. Germline lookup yields CDR1 MGHRA and CDR2 YSYEKL.